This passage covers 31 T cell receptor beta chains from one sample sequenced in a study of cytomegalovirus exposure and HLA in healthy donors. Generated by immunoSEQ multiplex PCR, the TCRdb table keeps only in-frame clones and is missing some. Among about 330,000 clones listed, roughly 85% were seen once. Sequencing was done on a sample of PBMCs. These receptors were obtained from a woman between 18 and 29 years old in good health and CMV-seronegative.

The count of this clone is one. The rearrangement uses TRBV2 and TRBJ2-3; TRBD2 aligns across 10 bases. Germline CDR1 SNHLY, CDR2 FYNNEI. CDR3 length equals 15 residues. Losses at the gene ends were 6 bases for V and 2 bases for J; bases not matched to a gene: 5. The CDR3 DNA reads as TGTGCCAGCAGATGGACTAGCGGCCACACAGATACGCAGTATTTT. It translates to CASRWTSGHTDTQYF. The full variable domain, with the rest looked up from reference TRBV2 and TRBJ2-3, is EPEVTQTPSHQVTQMGQEVILRCVPISNHLYFYWYRQILGQKVEFLVSFYNNEISEKSEIFDDQFSVERPDGSNFTLKIRSTKLEDSAMYFCASRWTSGHTDTQYFGPGTRLTVL.

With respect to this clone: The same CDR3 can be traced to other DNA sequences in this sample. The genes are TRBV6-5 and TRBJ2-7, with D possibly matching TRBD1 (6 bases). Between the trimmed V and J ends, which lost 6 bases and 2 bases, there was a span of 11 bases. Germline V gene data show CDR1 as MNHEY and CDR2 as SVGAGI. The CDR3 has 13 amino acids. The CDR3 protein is CASRTGTTYEQYF. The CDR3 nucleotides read TGTGCCAGCAGGACCGGGACAACCTACGAGCAGTACTTC.

Here the CDR3 reads CASSFRDYRSNEQFF. CDR3 sequence (DNA): TGTGCCAGCAGCTTCCGGGACTATCGCAGCAATGAGCAGTTCTTC. The chain combines TRBV7-8 with TRBJ2-1; 7 bases map to TRBD2. The CDR3 runs 15 residues. Germline V gene sequence: CDR1 SGHVS, CDR2 FQNEAQ. Losses at the gene ends were 3 bases for V and 6 bases for J; bases not matched to a gene: 8.

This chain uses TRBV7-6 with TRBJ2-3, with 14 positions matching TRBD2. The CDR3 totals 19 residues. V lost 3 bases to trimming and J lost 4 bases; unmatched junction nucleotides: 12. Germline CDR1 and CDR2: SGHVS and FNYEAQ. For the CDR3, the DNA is TGTGCCAGCAGCTTGGGGCCGGGACTAGCGGGAGACGGCTCAGATACGCAGTATTTT. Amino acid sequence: CASSLGPGLAGDGSDTQYF.

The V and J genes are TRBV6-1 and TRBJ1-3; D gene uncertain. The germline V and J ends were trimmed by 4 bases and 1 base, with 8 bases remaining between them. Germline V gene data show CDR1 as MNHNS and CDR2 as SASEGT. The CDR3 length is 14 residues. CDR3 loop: CASSAGSSGNTIYF. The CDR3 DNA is TGTGCCAGCAGTGCGGGGTCGTCTGGAAACACCATATATTTT.

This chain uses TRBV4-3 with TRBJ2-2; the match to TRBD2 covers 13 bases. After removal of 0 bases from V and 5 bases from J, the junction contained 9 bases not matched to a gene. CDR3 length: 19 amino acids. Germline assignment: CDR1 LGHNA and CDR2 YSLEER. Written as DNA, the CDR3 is TGCGCCAGCAGCCAAGAAGGTCCGGGACTAGCGGGAAAGACCGGGGAGCTGTTTTTT. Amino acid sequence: CASSQEGPGLAGKTGELFF.

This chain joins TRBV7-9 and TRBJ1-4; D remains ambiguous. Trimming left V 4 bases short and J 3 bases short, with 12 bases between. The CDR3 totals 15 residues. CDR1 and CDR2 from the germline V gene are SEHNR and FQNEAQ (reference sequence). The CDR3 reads CASSSDGTANEKLFF. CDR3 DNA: TGTGCCAGCAGCTCCGATGGTACGGCTAATGAAAAACTGTTTTTT.

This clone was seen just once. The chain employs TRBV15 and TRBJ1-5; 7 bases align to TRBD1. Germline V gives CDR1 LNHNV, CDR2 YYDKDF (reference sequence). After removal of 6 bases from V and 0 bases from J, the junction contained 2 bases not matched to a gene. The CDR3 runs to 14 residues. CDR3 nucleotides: TGTGCCACCAGGGGACAGTATAGCAATCAGCCCCAGCATTTT. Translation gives CATRGQYSNQPQHF.

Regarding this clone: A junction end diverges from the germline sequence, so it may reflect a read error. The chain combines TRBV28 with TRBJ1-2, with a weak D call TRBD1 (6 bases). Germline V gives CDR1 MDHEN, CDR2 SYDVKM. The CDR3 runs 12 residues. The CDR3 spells CASRDSYLSHFF. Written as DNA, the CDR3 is TGTGCCAGCAGGGACAGCTATCTGTCCCACTTCTTC.

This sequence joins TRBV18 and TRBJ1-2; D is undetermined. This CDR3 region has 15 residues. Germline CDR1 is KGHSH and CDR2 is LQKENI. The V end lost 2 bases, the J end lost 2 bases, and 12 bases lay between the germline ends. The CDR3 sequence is CASSPIRAGNYGYTF. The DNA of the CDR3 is TGTGCCAGCTCACCAATACGGGCGGGAAACTATGGCTACACCTTC.

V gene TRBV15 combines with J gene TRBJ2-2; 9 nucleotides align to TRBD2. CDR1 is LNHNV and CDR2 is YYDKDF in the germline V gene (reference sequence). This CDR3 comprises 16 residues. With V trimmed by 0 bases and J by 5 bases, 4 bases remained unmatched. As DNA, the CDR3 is TGTGCCACCAGCAGAGATAGCGGGAGTGGTACCGGGGAGCTGTTTTTT. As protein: CATSRDSGSGTGELFF.

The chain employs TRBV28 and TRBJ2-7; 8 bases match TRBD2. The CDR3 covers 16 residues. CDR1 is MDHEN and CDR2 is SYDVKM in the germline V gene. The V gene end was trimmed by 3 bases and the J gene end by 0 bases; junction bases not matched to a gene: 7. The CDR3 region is CASSFTSGFSSYEQYF. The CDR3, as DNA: TGTGCCAGCAGTTTTACTAGCGGCTTTAGCTCCTACGAGCAGTACTTC.

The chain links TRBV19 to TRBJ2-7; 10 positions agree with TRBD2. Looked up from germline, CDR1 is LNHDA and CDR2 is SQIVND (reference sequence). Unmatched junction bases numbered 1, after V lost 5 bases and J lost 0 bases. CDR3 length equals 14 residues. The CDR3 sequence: CASSPSGSSYEQYF. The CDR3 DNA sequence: TGTGCCAGTAGTCCTAGCGGGAGCTCCTACGAGCAGTACTTC.

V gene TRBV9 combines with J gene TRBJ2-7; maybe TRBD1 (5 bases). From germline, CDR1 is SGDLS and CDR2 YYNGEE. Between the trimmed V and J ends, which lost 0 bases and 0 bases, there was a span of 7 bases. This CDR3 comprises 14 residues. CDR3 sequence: CASSVEGVSYEQYF. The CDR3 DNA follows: TGTGCCAGCAGCGTAGAAGGGGTCTCCTACGAGCAGTACTTC.

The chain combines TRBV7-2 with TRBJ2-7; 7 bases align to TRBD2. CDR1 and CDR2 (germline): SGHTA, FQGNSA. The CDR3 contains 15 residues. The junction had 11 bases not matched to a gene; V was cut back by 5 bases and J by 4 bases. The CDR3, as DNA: TGTGCCAGCAGCCCGGTGCGGGAGCCATTATACGAGCAGTACTTC. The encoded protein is CASSPVREPLYEQYF.

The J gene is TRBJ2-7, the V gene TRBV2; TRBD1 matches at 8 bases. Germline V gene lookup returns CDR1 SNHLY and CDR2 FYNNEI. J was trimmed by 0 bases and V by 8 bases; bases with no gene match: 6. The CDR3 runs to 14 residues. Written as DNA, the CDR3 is TGTGCCAGCGAGGGACAGGTCAGCTCCTACGAGCAGTACTTC. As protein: CASEGQVSSYEQYF.

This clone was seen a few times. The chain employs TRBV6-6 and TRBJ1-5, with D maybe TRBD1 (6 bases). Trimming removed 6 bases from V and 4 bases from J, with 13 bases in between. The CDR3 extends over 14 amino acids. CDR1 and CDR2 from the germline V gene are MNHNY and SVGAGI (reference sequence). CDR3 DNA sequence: TGTGCCAGCAGCCCCGGGACACATAATCAGCCCCAGCATTTT. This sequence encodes CASSPGTHNQPQHF.

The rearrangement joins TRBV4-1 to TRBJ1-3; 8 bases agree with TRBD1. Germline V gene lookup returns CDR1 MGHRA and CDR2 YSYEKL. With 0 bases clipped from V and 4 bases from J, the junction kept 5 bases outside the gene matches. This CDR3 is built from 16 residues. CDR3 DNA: TGCGCCAGCAGCCAAGATCCAGGGGGCGCGGGAAACACCATATATTTT. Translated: CASSQDPGGAGNTIYF.

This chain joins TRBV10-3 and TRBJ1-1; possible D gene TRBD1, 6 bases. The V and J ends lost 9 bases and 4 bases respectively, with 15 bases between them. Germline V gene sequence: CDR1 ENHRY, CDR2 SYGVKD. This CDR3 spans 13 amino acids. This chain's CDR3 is CAIGTGPLTEAFF. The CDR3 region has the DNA TGTGCCATAGGAACAGGGCCCCTCACTGAAGCTTTCTTT.

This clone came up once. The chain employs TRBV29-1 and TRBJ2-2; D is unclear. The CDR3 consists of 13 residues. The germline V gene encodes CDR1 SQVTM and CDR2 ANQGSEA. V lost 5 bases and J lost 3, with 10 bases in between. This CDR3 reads CSVSGQDTGELFF. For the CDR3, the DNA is TGCAGCGTTTCAGGTCAGGACACCGGGGAGCTGTTTTTT.

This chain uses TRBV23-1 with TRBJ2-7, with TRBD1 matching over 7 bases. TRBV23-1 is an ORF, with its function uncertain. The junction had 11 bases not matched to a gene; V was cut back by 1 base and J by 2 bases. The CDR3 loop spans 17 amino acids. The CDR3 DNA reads TGCGCCAGCAGTCAATTTCAAAGACAGGGAAGCACCTACGAGCAGTACTTC. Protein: CASSQFQRQGSTYEQYF.

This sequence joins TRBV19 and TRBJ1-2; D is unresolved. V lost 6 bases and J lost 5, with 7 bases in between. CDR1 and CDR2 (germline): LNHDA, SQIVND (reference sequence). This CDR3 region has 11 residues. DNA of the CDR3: TGTGCCAGTAGGGTCGAGTATGGCTACACCTTC. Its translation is CASRVEYGYTF.

CDR3 sequence reads: CASSNPRLAGGRSYNEQFF. As DNA, the CDR3 is TGTGCCAGTAGTAACCCCCGACTAGCGGGAGGCAGGTCCTACAATGAGCAGTTCTTC. The rearrangement joins TRBV19 to TRBJ2-1, with 13 bases matching TRBD2. The length of the CDR3 is 19 residues. V lost 4 bases to trimming and J lost 1 base; unmatched junction nucleotides: 10. CDR1 is LNHDA and CDR2 is SQIVND in the germline V gene (reference sequence).

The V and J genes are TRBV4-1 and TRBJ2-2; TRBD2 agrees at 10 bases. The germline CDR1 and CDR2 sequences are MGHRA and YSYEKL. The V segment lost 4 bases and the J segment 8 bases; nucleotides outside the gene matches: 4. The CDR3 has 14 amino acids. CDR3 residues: CASSPIAGGGELFF. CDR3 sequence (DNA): TGCGCCAGCAGCCCAATAGCGGGAGGAGGGGAGCTGTTTTTT.

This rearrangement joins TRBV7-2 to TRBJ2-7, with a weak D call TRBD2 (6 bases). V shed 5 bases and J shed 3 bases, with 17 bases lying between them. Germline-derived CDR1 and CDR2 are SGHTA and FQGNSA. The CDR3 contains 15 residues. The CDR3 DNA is TGTGCCAGCAGCCCCTTCGGGGGACCCTTCTACGAGCAGTACTTC. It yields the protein CASSPFGGPFYEQYF.

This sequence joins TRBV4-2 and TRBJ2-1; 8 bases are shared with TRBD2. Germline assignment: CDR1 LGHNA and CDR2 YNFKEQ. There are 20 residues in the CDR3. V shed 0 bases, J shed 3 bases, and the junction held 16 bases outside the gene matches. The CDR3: CASSQDVGTHLAGIYNEQFF. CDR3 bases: TGTGCCAGCAGCCAAGATGTGGGCACGCACTTAGCGGGAATCTACAATGAGCAGTTCTTC.

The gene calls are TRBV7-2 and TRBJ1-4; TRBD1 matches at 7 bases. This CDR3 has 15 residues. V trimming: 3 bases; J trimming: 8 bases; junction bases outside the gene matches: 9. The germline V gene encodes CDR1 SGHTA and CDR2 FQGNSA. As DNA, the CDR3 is TGTGCCAGCAGCTTGATGACAGGGAGCGGAGAAAAACTGTTTTTT. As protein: CASSLMTGSGEKLFF.

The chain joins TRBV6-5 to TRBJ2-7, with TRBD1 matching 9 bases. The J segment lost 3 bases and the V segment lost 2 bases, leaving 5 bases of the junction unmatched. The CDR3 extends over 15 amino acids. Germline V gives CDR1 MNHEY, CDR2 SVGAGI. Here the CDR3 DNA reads TGTGCCAGCAGTTACGGCCAGGGACAGGGCTACGAGCAGTACTTC. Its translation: CASSYGQGQGYEQYF.

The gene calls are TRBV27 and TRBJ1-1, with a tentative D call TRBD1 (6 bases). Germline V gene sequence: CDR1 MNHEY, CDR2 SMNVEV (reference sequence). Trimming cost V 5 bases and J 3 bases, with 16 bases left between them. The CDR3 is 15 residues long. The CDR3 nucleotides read TGTGCCAGCAGTGCCCCAGGGGATGGGCACACTGAAGCTTTCTTT. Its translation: CASSAPGDGHTEAFF.

The CDR3 reads CASSLGVAGAKEQYF. CDR3 in DNA: TGCGCCAGCAGCTTGGGCGTAGCGGGAGCTAAGGAGCAGTACTTC. The V and J genes are TRBV5-1 and TRBJ2-7; 9 nucleotides agree with TRBD2. The CDR3 is 15 residues long. The V and J ends lost 0 bases and 7 bases, in that order; junction bases with no gene match: 8. CDR1 and CDR2 (germline): SGHRS, YFSETQ.

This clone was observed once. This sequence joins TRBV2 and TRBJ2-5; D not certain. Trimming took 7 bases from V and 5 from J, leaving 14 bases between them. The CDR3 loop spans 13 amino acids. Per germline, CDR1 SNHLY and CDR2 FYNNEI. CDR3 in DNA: TGTGCCAGCACCAGACTCAGAGCTGAGACCCAGTACTTC. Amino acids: CASTRLRAETQYF.